This T cell receptor beta chain was observed in a study of OX40 agonist ivuxolimab in advanced cancers. Study details: Participants, roughly 80% male, averaged around 60 years of age, ranging from roughly 23 to 80.

Study results and caveats: Antigen targets of the expanded peripheral T cells went undetermined. Among some nonresponders, normalized T-cell clonal expansion was also low.

Worth noting for this clone: What it binds is unknown.

Data came from immunoSEQ multiplex PCR; TCRdb stores just in-frame clones and leaves some out. Among under 100,000 clones listed, 92% were seen once. Per germline, CDR1 SGHAT and CDR2 FQNNGV. The V segment lost 5 bases and the J segment 3 bases; nucleotides outside the gene matches: 3. This CDR3 comprises 13 residues. This clonotype originated in an adult with an advanced solid tumor such as melanoma, head and neck, liver or kidney cancer. Sequenced here: CD4+ or CD8+ T cells sorted from blood, sampled in a trial of the OX40 agonist ivuxolimab. The V gene is TRBV11-2, the J gene TRBJ2-7, with 8 positions matching TRBD2. The CDR3 region is CASSPGTSYEQYF. DNA of the CDR3: TGTGCCAGCAGCCCCGGGACTAGCTACGAGCAGTACTTC.